This TCR beta chain was sequenced for a study of monozygotic twins with inflammatory bowel disease. Overall study results and limits: The analysis did not separate different T cell subtypes. IBD patients displayed reduced TCRbeta diversity (inverse Simpson) when set against healthy co-twins.

Researchers collected 2 to 2.5 ml of blood per donor. The CDR3 covers 20 residues. Germline loops: CDR1 DFQATT, CDR2 SNEGSKA (reference sequence). Details on this clonotype: Its antigen is not identified.

The authors made each sample's cDNA in eight separate reactions. TCRdb reprocessed the 5' RACE reads and stores each CDR3 protein as one record, lacking DNA. The sample's table shows around 450,000 distinct CDR3 sequences. The sequenced sample was blood. The receptor was isolated from a human donor with ulcerative colitis or Crohn's disease, or a healthy co-twin of an affected twin (not recorded which). V gene TRBV20-1 combines with J gene TRBJ2-1; TCRdb lists TRBD2, though no DNA is available to test this call. This CDR3 reads CSARLSQTSGPIRSYNEQFF.